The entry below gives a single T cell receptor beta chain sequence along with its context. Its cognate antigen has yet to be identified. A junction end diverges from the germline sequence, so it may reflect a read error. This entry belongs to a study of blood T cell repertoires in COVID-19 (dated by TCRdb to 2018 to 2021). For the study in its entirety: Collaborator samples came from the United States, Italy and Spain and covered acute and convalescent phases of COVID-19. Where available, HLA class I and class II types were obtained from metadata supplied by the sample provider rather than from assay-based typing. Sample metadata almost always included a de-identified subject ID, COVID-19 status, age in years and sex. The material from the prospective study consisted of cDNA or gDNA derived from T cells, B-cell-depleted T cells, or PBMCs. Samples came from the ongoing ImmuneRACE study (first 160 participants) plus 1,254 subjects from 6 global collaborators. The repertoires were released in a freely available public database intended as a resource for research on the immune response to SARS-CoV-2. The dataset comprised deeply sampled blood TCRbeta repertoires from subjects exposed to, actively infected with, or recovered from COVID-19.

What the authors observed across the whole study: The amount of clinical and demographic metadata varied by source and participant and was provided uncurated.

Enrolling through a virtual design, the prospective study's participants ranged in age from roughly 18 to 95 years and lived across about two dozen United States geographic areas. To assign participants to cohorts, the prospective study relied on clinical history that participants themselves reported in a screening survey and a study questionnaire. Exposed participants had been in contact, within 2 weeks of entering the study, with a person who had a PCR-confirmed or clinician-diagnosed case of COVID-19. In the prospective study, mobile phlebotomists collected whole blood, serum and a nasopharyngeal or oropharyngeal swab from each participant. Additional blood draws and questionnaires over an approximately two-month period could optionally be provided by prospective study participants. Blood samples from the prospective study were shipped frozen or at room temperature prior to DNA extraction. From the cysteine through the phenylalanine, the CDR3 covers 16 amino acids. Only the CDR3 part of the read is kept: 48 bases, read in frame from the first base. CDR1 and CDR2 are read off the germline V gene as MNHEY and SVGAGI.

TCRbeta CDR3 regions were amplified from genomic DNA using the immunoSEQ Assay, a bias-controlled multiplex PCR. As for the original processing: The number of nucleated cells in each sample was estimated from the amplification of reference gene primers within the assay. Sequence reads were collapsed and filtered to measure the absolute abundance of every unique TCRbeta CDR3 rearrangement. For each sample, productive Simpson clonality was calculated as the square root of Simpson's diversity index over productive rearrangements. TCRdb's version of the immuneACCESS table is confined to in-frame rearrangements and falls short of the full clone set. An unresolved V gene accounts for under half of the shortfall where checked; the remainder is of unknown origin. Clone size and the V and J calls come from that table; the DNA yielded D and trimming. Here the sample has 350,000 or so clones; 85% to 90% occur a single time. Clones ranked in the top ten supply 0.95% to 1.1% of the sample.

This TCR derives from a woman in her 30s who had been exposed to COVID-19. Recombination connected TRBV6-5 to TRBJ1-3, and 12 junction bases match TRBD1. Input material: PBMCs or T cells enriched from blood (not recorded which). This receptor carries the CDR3 CASSYGGQGAGNTIYF. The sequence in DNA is TGTGCCAGCAGTTACGGGGGACAGGGGGCTGGGAACACCATATATTTT.